What follows are 4 T cell receptor beta chains derived from one specimen sequenced in a study of CD8 T cells in ankylosing spondylitis. TCRdb passed the 5' RACE reads through MiXCR, listing each CDR3 protein once. The sample yields fewer than 500,000 distinct CDR3 sequences, roughly 26% seen once. These TCRs' antigens remain unknown. Points from the study as a whole: Ankylosing spondylitis blood appeared to carry a characteristic TCR beta motif of under ten highly homologous variants.

Material: blood, either unsorted or a sorted T cell fraction (not recorded which). The origin of the receptors is a male donor with ankylosing spondylitis.

V and J are TRBV10-3 and TRBJ1-5, with D tentatively TRBD1 (6 bases). Per the germline V gene, CDR1 is ENHRY and CDR2 is SYGVKD. Trimming pared 3 bases from V and 5 bases from J, leaving 11 bases between. CDR3 length: 14 residues. For the CDR3, the DNA is TGTGCCATCAGTGACAGGGGTAGTGATCAGCCCCAGCATTTT. Translating gives CAISDRGSDQPQHF.

V and J are TRBV24-1 and TRBJ2-5; D uncertain. The CDR3 runs to 13 residues. V was pared by 5 bases and J by 1 base, with 7 bases between. In germline, CDR1 is KGHDR, CDR2 SFDVKD. The CDR3 is CATSAPLQETQYF. CDR3 coding DNA: TGTGCCACCAGTGCGCCCCTCCAAGAGACCCAGTACTTC.

The table lists this clonotype with a few counts. The V gene is TRBV11-1, the J gene TRBJ2-3; tentatively, D is TRBD1 or TRBD2 (5 bases each). This CDR3 is built from 15 residues. Germline CDR1 SGHAT, CDR2 FQDESV (reference sequence). V gave up 2 bases and J gave up 5 bases, with 14 bases separating them. The CDR3 bases are TGTGCCAGCAGCTTATGGGGGAGCCAGGAAGATACGCAGTATTTT. Translation: CASSLWGSQEDTQYF.

The V call is TRBV12-3 or TRBV12-4, the J call TRBJ1-1, with D uncertain. This CDR3 is built from 16 residues. V was clipped by 7 bases and J by 4 bases, with 22 bases between them. CDR3 residues: CASTQSGPRSGTEAFF. The CDR3 DNA reads TGTGCCAGCACCCAAAGTGGGCCGCGCTCGGGCACTGAAGCTTTCTTT.